The rows below give T cell receptor beta chains drawn from one sample of a study of identifying expanded T cells in peripheral blood. Produced via immunoSEQ multiplex PCR; TCRdb's table is partial and in-frame only. In the table there are some 100,000 clones, 88% of which are singletons. Source material: blood. The receptors shown here come from a person between 18 and 75 years old in good health. CDR3s include the opening cysteine and the closing phenylalanine or tryptophan. The D gene is left open where the match is weak. Clone size appears in some rows only: once, few, many, or a class for an expanded clone.

clone_size	v_call	d_call	j_call	cdr3_nt	cdr3_aa
.	TRBV4-3	TRBD1	TRBJ1-6	TGCGCCAGCAGCCAAACATCCGGGACAGGTAGACGGGATTCACCCCTCCACTTT	CASSQTSGTGRRDSPLHF
once	TRBV5-3	.	TRBJ2-2	TGTGCCAGAAGCTTGGGGCAGGGGTTAACCGGGGAGCTGTTTTTT	CARSLGQGLTGELFF
.	TRBV18	.	TRBJ1-4	TGTGCCAGCTCACCACGGCAGTTCGAAAAACTGTTTTTT	CASSPRQFEKLFF
.	TRBV9	.	TRBJ2-3	TGTGCCAGCAGCGTAGGCGCTAGCGATAGTACAGATACGCAGTATTTT	CASSVGASDSTDTQYF
once	TRBV5-1	TRBD1	TRBJ2-4	TGCGCCAGCAGCCTACTTAGACAGGGCAGTTCAAACATTCAGTACTTC	CASSLLRQGSSNIQYF
.	TRBV5-6	.	TRBJ1-5	TGTGCCAGCAGCCAGAGGGGATTCAATCAGCCCCAGCATTTT	CASSQRGFNQPQHF
.	TRBV9	.	TRBJ2-5	TGTGCCAGCAGCGTAGCGCAGGGTTTAGAGACCCAGTACTTC	CASSVAQGLETQYF
.	TRBV14	.	TRBJ2-3	TGTGCCAGCGGGGCGGGGCGAGATACGCAGTATTTT	CASGAGRDTQYF
.	TRBV21-1	.	TRBJ1-2	TGTGCCAGCACCACAAAGGGGGATTCTGGCTACACCTTC	CASTTKGDSGYTF
.	TRBV30	TRBD1	TRBJ1-2	TGTGCCTGGAGTGTACAAGGGACAGGAAGCTACACCTTC	CAWSVQGTGSYTF